This TCR beta chain appears in the sequencing data of a study of CD8 T cells in ankylosing spondylitis. The CDR3 is 13 residues long. Trimming took off 4 bases at V and 3 bases at J, with 6 bases between the two ends. CDR1 and CDR2 (germline): LNHNV, YYDKDF (reference sequence). TCRdb independently ran MiXCR on the 5' RACE reads; one entry per CDR3 protein. The data contain about 130,000 distinct CDR3 sequences, roughly a tenth of them singletons. Notes on this clonotype: Its antigen is currently unknown.

Study-level findings and limits: A motif in TCR beta, a set of several highly homologous variants, appeared characteristic of ankylosing spondylitis blood.

This TCR came from a male donor with ankylosing spondylitis or in good health (not recorded which). Sequencing used blood, either unsorted or a sorted T cell fraction (not recorded which). The rearrangement joins TRBV15 to TRBJ1-4; no reliable D call. The CDR3 DNA reads as TGTGCCACCAGCAACCCTTCTAATGAAAAACTGTTTTTT. Protein sequence: CATSNPSNEKLFF.